In this sample, the clone carrying this T cell receptor (beta chain) turned up once. The data originate from a study of blood T cell repertoires in COVID-19. Turning to the study itself: The analysed material was cDNA or gDNA that came from T cells, B-cell-depleted T cells, or PBMCs.

TCRdb's table, derived via immunoSEQ multiplex PCR, lists solely in-frame clones and lacks some. The sample lists 90,000 to 100,000 clones; around 76% were seen once. This sequence originates from a man at least 80 years old with acute or convalescent COVID-19. The sample was peripheral blood.

The CDR3 is CATSRERATYEKLFF. Written as DNA, the CDR3 is TGTGCCACCAGCAGAGAGAGGGCGACTTATGAAAAACTGTTTTTT. The chain is built from TRBV15 and TRBJ1-4; D not resolved. This CDR3 has 15 residues. Trimming shortened V by 0 bases and J by 6 bases, and 11 bases separated the two germline ends. Looked up from germline, CDR1 is LNHNV and CDR2 is YYDKDF (reference sequence).